This TCR beta chain derives from a study of blood T cell repertoires in COVID-19. Overall study context: Both acute and convalescent COVID-19 samples were obtained from the United States, Italy and Spain. The cDNA or gDNA used as material had been derived from T cells, B-cell-depleted T cells, or PBMCs.

This CDR3 has 13 amino acids. Between the trimmed V and J ends, which lost 5 bases and 2 bases, there was a span of 10 bases. Germline V gene sequence: CDR1 MNHEY, CDR2 SMNVEV (reference sequence). In the study's own analysis: Reference gene primer amplification in the assay estimated nucleated cell counts. Method: immunoSEQ multiplex PCR; TCRdb's copy keeps in-frame clones and lacks some. V and J calls plus clone size are reproduced from that table; the DNA served to infer D and trimming. The table has around 34,000 clones, around 80% seen once. The TCR originated in an elderly man with active or convalescent COVID-19. The rearrangement links TRBV27 to TRBJ2-7; no clear D gene. Sequenced sample: peripheral blood. The DNA of the CDR3 is TGTGCCAGCAGTCCGGCCGGAGCCTACGAGCAGTACTTC. Protein: CASSPAGAYEQYF.